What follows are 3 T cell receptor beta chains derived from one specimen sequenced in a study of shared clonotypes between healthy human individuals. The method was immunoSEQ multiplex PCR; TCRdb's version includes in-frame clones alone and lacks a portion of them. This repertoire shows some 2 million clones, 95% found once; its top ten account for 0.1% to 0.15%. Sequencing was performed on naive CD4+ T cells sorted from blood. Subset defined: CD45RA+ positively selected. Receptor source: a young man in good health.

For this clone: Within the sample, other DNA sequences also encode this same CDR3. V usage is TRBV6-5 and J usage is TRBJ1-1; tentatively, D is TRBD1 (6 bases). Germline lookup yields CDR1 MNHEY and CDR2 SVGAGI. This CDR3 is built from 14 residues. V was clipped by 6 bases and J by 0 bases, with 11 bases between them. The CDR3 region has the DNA TGTGCCAGCAGACCAGGACAGCTGAACACTGAAGCTTTCTTT. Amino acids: CASRPGQLNTEAFF.

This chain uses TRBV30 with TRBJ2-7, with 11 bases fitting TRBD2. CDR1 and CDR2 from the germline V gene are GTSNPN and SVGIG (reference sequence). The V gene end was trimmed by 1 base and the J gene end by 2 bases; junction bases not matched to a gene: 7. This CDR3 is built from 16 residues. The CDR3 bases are TGTGCCTGGAGTGCCCCGGGACTAGCGGCGACCTACGAGCAGTACTTC. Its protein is CAWSAPGLAATYEQYF.

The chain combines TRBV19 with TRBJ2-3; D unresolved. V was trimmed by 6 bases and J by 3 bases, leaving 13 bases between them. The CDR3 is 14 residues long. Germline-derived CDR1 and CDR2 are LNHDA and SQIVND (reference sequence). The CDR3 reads CASRKTGRTDTQYF. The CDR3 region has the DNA TGTGCCAGTAGAAAGACCGGAAGAACAGATACGCAGTATTTT. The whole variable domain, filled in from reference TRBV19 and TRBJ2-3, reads DGGITQSPKYLFRKEGQNVTLSCEQNLNHDAMYWYRQDPGQGLRLIYYSQIVNDFQKGDIAEGYSVSREKKESFPLTVTSAQKNPTAFYLCASRKTGRTDTQYFGPGTRLTVL.